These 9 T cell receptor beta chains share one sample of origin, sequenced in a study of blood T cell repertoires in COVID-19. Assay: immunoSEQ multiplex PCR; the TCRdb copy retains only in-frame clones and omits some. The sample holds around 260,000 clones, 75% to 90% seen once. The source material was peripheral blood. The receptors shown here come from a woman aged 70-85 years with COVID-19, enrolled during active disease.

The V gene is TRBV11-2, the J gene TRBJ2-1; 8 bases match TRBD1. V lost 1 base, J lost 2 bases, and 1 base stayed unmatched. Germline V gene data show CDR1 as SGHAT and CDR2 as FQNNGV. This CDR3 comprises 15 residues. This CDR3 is CASSLGTGTYNEQFF. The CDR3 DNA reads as TGTGCCAGCAGCTTAGGGACAGGGACCTACAATGAGCAGTTCTTC.

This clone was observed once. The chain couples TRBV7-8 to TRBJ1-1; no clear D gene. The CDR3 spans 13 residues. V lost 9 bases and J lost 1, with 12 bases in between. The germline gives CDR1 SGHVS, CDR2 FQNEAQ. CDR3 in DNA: TGTGCCAGTAGTCGGCGGCCGAACACTGAAGCTTTCTTT. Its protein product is CASSRRPNTEAFF.

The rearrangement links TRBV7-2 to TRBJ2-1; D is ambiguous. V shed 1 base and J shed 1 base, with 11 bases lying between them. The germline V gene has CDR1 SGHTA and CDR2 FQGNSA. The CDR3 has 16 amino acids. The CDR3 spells CASSLDGGQSYNEQFF. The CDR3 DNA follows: TGTGCCAGCAGCTTAGATGGTGGGCAGTCCTACAATGAGCAGTTCTTC.

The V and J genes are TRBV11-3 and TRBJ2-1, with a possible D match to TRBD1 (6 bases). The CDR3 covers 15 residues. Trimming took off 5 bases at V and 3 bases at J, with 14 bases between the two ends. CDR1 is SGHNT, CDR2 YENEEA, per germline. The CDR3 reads CASSSLGGFYNEQFF. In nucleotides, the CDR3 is TGTGCCAGCAGCAGCTTAGGGGGATTCTACAATGAGCAGTTCTTC.

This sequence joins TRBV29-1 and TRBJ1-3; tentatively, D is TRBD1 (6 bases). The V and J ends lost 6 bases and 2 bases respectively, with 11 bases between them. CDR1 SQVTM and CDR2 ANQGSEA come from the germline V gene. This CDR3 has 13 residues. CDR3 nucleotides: TGCAGCGTGTCGGGGGGCCCTGGAAACACCATATATTTT. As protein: CSVSGGPGNTIYF.

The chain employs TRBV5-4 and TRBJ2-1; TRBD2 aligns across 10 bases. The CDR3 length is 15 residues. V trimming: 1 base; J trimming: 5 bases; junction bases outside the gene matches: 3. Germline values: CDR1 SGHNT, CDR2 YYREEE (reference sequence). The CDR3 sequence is CASSLWLAGDNEQFF. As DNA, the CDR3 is TGTGCCAGCAGCTTGTGGCTAGCGGGGGACAATGAGCAGTTCTTC.

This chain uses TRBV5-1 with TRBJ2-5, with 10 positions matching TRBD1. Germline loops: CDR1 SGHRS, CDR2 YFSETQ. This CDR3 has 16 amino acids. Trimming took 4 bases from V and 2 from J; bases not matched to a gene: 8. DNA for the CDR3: TGCGCCAGCAGCAGGCTGGGACAGGGGCGTCAAGAGACCCAGTACTTC. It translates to CASSRLGQGRQETQYF.

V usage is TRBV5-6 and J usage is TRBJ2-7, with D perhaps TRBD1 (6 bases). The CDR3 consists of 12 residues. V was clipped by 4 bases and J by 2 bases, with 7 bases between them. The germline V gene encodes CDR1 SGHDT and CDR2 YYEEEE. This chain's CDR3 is CASSGDTYEQYF. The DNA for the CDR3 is TGTGCCAGCAGCGGGGACACCTACGAGCAGTACTTC.

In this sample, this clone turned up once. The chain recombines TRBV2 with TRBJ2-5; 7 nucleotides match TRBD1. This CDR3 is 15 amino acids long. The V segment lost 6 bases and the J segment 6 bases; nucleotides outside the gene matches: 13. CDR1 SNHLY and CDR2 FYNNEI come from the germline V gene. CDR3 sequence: CASSRVGTDGKTQYF. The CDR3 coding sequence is TGTGCCAGCAGCCGGGTCGGGACAGATGGAAAGACCCAGTACTTC.